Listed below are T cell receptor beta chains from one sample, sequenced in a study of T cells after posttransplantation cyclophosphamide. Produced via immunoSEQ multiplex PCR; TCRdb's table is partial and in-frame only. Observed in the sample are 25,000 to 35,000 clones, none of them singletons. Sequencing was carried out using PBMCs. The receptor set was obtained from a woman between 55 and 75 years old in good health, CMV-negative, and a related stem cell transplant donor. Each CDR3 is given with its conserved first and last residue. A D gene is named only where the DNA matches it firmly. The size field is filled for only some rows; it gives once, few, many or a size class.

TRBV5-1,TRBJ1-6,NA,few,CASSLEGGLGSPLHF
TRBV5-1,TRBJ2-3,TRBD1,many,CASSLQQGIRTDTQYF
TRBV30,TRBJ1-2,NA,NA,CAFGHSYGYTF
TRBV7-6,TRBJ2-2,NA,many,CASSLAATGELFF
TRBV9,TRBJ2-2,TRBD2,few,CASSVVAPRASGGNTGELFF
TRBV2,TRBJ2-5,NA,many,CASSLQETQYF
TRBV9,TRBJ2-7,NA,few,CASSVDAQVNEQYF
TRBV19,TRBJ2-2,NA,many,CASGLVPQGELFF
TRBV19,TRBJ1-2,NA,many,CASIAEANYGYTF
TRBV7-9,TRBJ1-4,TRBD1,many,CASSKTTGGKREKLFF
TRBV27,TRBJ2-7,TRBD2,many,CASSLLTSGPYEQYF
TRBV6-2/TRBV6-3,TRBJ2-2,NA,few,CASNTQGPGTGELFF
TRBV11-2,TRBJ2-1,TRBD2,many,CASSSSLSAGGGHEQFF
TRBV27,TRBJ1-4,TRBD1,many,CASSTLSTGGKEKLFF
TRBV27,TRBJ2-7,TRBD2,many,CASSQTSGIAYEQYF
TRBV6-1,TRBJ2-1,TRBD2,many,CASSARTSGAPGEQFF
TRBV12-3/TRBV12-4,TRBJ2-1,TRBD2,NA,CASSLRTSGNNEQFF
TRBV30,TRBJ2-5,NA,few,CAWSVIGEETQYF
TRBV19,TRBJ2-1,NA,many,CASSIALYNEQFF
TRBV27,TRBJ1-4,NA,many,CAWGGLFLFF
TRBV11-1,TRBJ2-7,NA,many,CASSNAGTVSYEQYF
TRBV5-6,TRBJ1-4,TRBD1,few,CASSEDRATYEKLFF
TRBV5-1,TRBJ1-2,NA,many,CASSDSQGYGYTF
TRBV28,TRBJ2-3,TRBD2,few,CASSLTSGYTDTQYF
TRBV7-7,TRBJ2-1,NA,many,CASSLEARGEQFF
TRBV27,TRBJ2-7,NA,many,CASSRTRGYEQYF